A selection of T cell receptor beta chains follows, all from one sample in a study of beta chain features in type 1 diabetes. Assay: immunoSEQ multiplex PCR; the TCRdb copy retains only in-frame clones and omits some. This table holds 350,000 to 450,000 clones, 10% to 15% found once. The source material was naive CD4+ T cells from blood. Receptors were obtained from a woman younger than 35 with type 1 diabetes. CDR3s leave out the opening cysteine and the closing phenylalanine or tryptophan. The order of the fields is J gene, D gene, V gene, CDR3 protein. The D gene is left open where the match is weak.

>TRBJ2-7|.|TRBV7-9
ASSPNRFSLVPHDEQY
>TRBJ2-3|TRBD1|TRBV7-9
ASSRDRGGRPTDTQY
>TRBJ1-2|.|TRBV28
ASSPGYYGYT
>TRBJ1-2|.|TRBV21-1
ASTHDRGQCNGYT
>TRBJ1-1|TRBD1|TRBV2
ASSEDRGYTEAF
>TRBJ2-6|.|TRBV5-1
ASSFTGTSGANVLT
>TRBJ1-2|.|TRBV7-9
ASSTIVANYGYT
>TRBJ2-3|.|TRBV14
ASKGLSDNTDTQY
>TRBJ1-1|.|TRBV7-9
ASSLSISAEAF
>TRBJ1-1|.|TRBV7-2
ASSSSTGFGTEAF
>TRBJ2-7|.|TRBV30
AWSVQDVAEQY
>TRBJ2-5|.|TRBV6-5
ASSPMTRETQY
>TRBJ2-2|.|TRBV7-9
ASSSSGAGGTGELF
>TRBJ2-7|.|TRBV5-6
ASSSVRSYEQY
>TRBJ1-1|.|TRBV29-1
SVRGRLNTEAF
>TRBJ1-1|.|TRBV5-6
ASSLRRGSPEAF
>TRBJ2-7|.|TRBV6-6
AAARPPGDEQY
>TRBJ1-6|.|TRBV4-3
ASSQDPGYNSPLH
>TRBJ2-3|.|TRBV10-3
AINGGTSTDTQY
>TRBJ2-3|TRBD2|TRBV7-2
ASSLGASGNTDTQY
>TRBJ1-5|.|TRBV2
ASRDRILNQPQH
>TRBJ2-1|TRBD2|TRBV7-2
ASSGTSGRAHEQF
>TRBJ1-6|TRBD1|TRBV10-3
AIRTGDSPLH
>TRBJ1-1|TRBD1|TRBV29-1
SVGQRLNTEAF
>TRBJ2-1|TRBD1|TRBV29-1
SVADRGPYNEQF
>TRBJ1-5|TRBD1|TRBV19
ASSLRDRASNQPQH
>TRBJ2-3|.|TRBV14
ASSLAGGSTDTQY